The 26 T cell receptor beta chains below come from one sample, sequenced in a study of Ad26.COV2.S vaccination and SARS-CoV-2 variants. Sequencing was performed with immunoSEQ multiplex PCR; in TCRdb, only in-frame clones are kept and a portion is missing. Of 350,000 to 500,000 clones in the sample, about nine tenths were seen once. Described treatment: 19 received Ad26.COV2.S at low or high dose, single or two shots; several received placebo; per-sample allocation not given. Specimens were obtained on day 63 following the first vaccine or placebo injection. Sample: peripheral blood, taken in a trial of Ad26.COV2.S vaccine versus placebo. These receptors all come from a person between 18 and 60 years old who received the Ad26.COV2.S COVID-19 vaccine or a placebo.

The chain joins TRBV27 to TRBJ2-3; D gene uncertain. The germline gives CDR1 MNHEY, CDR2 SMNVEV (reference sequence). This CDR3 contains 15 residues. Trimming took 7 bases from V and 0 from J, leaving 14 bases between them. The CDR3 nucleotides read TGTGCCAGCACCCAACAACGTACTAGCACAGATACGCAGTATTTT. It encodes CASTQQRTSTDTQYF.

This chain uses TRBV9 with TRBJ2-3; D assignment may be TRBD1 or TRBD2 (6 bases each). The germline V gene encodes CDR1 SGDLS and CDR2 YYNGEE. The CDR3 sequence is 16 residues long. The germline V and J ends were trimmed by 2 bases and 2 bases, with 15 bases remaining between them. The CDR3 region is CASSVGGRRPTDTQYF. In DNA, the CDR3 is TGTGCCAGCAGCGTCGGGGGCCGAAGACCCACAGATACGCAGTATTTT.

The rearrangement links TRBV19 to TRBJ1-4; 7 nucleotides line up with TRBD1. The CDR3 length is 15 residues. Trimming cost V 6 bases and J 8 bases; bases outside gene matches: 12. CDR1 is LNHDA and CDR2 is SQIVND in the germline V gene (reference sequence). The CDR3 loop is CASSIDPGQLEKLFF. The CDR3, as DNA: TGTGCCAGTAGCATCGATCCGGGACAGTTGGAAAAACTGTTTTTT.

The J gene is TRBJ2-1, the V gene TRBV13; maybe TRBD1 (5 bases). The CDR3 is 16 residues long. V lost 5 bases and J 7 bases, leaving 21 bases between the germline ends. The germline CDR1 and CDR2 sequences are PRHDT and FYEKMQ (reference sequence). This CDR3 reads CASSPGYGANWNEQFF. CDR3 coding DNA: TGTGCCAGCAGCCCCGGTTATGGGGCGAATTGGAATGAGCAGTTCTTC.

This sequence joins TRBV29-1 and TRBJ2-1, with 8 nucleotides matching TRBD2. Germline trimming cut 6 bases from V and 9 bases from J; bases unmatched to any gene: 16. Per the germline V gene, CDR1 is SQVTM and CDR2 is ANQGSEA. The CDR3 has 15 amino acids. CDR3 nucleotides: TGCAGCGTGCTGGGGCTAGCGGGCATCTTAGGTGAGCAGTTCTTC. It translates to CSVLGLAGILGEQFF.

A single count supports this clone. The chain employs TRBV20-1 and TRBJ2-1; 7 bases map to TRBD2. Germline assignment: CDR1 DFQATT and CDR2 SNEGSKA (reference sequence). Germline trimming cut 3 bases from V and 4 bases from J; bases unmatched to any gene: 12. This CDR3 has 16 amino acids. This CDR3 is CSASRSGRPGYNEQFF. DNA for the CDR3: TGCAGTGCTAGTCGTTCCGGGAGGCCGGGTTACAATGAGCAGTTCTTC.

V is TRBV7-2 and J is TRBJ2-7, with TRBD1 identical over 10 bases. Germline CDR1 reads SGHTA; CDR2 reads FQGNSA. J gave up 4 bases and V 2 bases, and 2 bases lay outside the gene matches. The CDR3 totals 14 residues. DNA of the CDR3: TGTGCCAGCAGCTTAAGGGACAGGGGTTACGAGCAGTACTTC. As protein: CASSLRDRGYEQYF.

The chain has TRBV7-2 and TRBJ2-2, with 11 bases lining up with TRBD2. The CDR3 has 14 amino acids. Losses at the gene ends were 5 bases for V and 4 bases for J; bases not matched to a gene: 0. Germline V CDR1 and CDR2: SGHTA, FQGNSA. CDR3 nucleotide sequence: TGTGCCAGCAGCGGGACTAGCGGCACCGGGGAGCTGTTTTTT. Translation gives CASSGTSGTGELFF.

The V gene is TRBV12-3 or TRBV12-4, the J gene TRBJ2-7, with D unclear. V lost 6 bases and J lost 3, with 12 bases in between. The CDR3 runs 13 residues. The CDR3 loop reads CASSPDSLYEQYF. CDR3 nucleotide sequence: TGTGCCAGCAGCCCCGACTCTCTCTACGAGCAGTACTTC.

DNA of the CDR3: TGTGCCAGCCTGGCACGGCTGTCCCCCTACAATGAGCAGTTCTTC. As protein: CASLARLSPYNEQFF. J is TRBJ2-1 and V is TRBV27, with D uncertain. Germline CDR1 is MNHEY and CDR2 is SMNVEV (reference sequence). V lost 8 bases and J lost 2, with 16 bases in between. The length of the CDR3 is 15 residues.

In DNA form, the CDR3 reads TGTGCCAGCAGCTTAGTTCCCACAGGGTTTGAAAAACTGTTTTTT. This gives the protein CASSLVPTGFEKLFF. This rearrangement joins TRBV7-6 to TRBJ1-4; tentative D call: TRBD1 (6 bases). The CDR3 loop spans 15 amino acids. Trimming removed 1 base from V and 7 bases from J, with 13 bases in between. Germline V gene lookup returns CDR1 SGHVS and CDR2 FNYEAQ.

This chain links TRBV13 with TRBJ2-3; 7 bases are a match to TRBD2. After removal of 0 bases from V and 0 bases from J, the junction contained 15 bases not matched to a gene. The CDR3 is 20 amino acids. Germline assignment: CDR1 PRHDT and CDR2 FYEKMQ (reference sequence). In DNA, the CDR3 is TGTGCCAGCAGCTTAGGCCTATGGGAGGCTAGCGGTTCTAGCACAGATACGCAGTATTTT. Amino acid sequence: CASSLGLWEASGSSTDTQYF.

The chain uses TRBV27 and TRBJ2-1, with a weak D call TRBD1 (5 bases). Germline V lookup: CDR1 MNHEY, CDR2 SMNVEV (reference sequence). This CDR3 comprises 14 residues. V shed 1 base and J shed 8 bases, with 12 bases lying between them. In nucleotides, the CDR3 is TGTGCCAGCAGTTTATGGCCTCCAGGGCATGAGCAGTTCTTC. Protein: CASSLWPPGHEQFF.

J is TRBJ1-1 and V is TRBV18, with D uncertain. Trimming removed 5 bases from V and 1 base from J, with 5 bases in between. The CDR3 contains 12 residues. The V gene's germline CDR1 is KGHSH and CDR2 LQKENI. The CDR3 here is CASSAGNTEAFF. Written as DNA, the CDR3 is TGTGCCAGCTCAGCGGGGAACACTGAAGCTTTCTTT.

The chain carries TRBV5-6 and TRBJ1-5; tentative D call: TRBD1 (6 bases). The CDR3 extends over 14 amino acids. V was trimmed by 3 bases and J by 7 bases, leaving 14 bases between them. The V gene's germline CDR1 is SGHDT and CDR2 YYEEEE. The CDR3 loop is CASSSEGGWQPQHF. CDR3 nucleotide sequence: TGTGCCAGCAGCTCGGAGGGGGGTTGGCAGCCCCAGCATTTT.

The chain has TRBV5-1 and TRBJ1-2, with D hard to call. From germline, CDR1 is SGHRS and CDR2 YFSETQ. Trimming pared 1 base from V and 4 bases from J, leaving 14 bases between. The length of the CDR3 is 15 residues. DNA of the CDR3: TGCGCCAGCAGCTTGCAGCAGTCCCACATCTATGGCTACACCTTC. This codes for CASSLQQSHIYGYTF. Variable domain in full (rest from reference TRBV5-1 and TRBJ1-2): KAGVTQTPRYLIKTRGQQVTLSCSPISGHRSVSWYQQTPGQGLQFLFEYFSETQRNKGNFPGRFSGRQFSNSRSEMNVSTLELGDSALYLCASSLQQSHIYGYTFGSGTRLTVV.

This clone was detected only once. CDR3 sequence reads: CASSPLDPNTEAFF. The DNA for the CDR3 is TGTGCCAGCTCACCTTTAGACCCGAACACTGAAGCTTTCTTT. J is TRBJ1-1 and V is TRBV18; D not certain. Trimming left V 3 bases short and J 1 base short, with 9 bases between. The V gene's germline CDR1 is KGHSH and CDR2 LQKENI. The CDR3 has 14 amino acids.

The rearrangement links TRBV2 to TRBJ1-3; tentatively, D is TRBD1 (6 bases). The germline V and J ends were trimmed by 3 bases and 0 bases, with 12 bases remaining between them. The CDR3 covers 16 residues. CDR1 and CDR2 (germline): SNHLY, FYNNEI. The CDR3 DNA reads TGTGCCAGCAGTGATGTGGGACATCTCTCTGGAAACACCATATATTTT. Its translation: CASSDVGHLSGNTIYF.

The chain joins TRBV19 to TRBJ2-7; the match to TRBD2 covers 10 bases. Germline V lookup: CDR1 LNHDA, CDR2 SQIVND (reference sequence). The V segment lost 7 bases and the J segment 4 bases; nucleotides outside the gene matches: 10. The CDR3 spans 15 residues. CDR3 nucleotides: TGTGCCAGTAAGGGCCTAGCGGGAGCTGGGTACGAGCAGTACTTC. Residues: CASKGLAGAGYEQYF.

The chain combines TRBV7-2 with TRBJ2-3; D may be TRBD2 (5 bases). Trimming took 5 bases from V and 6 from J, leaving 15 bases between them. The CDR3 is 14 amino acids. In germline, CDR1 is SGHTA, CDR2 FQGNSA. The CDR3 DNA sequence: TGTGCCAGCAGCGCCTACGAGGGATGGGATACGCAGTATTTT. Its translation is CASSAYEGWDTQYF.

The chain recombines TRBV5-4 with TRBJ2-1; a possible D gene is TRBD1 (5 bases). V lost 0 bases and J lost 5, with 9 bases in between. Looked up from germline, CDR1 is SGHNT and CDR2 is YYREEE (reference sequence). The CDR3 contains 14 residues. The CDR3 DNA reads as TGTGCCAGCAGCTTGGAGACAGCCCACAATGAGCAGTTCTTC. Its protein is CASSLETAHNEQFF. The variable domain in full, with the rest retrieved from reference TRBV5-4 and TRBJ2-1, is ETGVTQSPTHLIKTRGQQVTLRCSSQSGHNTVSWYQQALGQGPQFIFQYYREEENGRGNFPPRFSGLQFPNYSSELNVNALELDDSALYLCASSLETAHNEQFFGPGTRLTVL.

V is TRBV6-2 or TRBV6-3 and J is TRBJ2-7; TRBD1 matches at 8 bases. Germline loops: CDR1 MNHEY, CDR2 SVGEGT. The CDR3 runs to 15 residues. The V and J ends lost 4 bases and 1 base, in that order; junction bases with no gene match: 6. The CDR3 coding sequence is TGTGCCAGCAGTTCCGGGACAGGAAGGTCCTACGAGCAGTACTTC. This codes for CASSSGTGRSYEQYF.

CDR3 amino acids: CASRETGADEKLFF. CDR3 DNA sequence: TGTGCCAGCAGGGAGACAGGGGCGGATGAAAAACTGTTTTTT. V is TRBV27 and J is TRBJ1-4; 8 bases line up with TRBD1. Trimming at V came to 6 bases and at J to 6 bases, leaving 6 bases not matched to a gene. CDR1 and CDR2 (germline): MNHEY, SMNVEV (reference sequence). The length of the CDR3 is 14 residues.

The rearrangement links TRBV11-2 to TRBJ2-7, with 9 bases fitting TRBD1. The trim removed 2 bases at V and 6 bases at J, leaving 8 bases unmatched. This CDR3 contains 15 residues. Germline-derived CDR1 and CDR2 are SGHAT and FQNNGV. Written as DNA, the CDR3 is TGTGCCAGCAGCTTACTCAGGACAGGGGTGCTCGAGCAGTACTTC. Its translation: CASSLLRTGVLEQYF.

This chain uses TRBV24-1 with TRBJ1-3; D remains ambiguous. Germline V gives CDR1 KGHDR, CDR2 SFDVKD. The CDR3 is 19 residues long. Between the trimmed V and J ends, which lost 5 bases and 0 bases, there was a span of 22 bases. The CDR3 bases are TGTGCCACCAGTGGGGTTGTGGCGGCAGCTAGCTACTCTGGAAACACCATATATTTT. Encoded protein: CATSGVVAAASYSGNTIYF.

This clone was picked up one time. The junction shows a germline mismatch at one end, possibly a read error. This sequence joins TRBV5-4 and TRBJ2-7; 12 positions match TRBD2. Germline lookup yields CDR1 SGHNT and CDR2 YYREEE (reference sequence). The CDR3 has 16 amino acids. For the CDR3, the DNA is TGTGCCAGCAGCAAAGGTGGACTAGCGGGATCCTCCGAGCAGTACTTC. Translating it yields CASSKGGLAGSSEQYF.